Reported below is one TCR beta chain. Its recognized antigen is unknown. No qualities accompany the bases; no much larger clone lies one base away. The trial excluded patients who had a history of autoimmune disease or who were on systemic immunosuppression. In every dose cohort, peripheral blood was drawn for TCR sequencing at baseline, cycle 4 day 1, and cycle 7 day 1. The samples were drawn from a first-in-human, open-label, multicenter phase I dose-escalation trial of ivuxolimab. Adults with locally advanced or metastatic melanoma, renal cell, hepatocellular, or head and neck squamous cell carcinoma were enrolled in the trial. CD4+ and CD8+ T cells were sorted separately from peripheral blood before TCR sequencing. To sequence the TCRbeta CDR3 region, genomic DNA was isolated from the sorted cells. The immunoSEQ Assay was used to sequence the TCRbeta CDR3 regions. TCRdb obtained this table from immuneACCESS and retained in-frame rearrangements with V and J assigned. These tables miss some clones; where compared with another copy, unresolved V genes account for less than half of the shortfall, and the remainder is unexplained. Within this sample are 65,000 to 85,000 clones, with roughly four fifths of them counted one time only. The leading ten clones occupy approximately 2.6% of the sample.

Trimming takes 4 bases from V and 3 bases from J, and the germline ends sit 12 bases apart. CDR3 length: 14 amino acids, cysteine to phenylalanine. The CDR3 DNA has 42 bases and is translated from base 1. Reading the germline V gene gives CDR1 MNHEY and CDR2 SVGAGI. This sample was included in a study of OX40 agonist ivuxolimab in advanced cancers. With respect to the entire study: Ivuxolimab was a fully human IgG2 agonistic monoclonal antibody targeting the costimulatory receptor OX40 (CD134). Of the 50 to 55 dose-escalation patients, hepatocellular carcinoma was present in around 20, melanoma in roughly 15, renal cell carcinoma in 9 and head and neck cancer in 9. In the dose-escalation cohort, 75% to 90% of patients were male, and the mean age was roughly 60 years with a range of roughly 23 to 79. Peripheral TCRbeta sequencing was intended to test whether TCR sequence diversity was altered and clonal T-cell expansion was caused by ivuxolimab. Partial responses occurred in three dose-escalation patients: two with cutaneous melanoma and one with hepatocellular carcinoma. Prior anti-PD-1, anti-PD-L1 or anti-CTLA-4 therapy was permitted, and about 40% of dose-escalation patients had received checkpoint inhibitors. The paper covers the monotherapy dose-escalation part of the phase I ivuxolimab trial, which included N = 52 patients. Intravenous ivuxolimab was administered to patients every 2 weeks at six dose levels: 0.01, 0.1, 0.3, 1.5, 3 and 10 mg/kg. Paper-wide results and their limitations: At doses from 0.1 to 3.0 mg/kg, clonal expansion was seen in both CD4+ and CD8+ blood T cells between baseline and week 6. Low levels of normalized T-cell clonal expansion were also seen in some nonresponding patients. Partial responders in the 0.1-3.0 mg/kg groups had among the lowest normalized peripheral clonal expansion, especially among CD8+ T cells. Antigen specificity was not determined for the clonally expanded peripheral T cells. After ivuxolimab, more expanded clones were found on average in CD8+ T cells than in CD4+ T cells.

This sequence originates from an adult with an advanced solid tumor such as melanoma, head and neck, liver or kidney cancer. The rearranged segments are TRBV6-5 and TRBJ2-5; no D segment can be confidently identified. The sequenced sample was CD4+ or CD8+ T cells sorted from blood, obtained in a trial of the OX40 agonist ivuxolimab. The CDR3 in this case is CASSSRLRKETQYF. The nucleotide sequence reads as follows: TGTGCCAGCAGTTCCAGACTTCGAAAAGAGACCCAGTACTTC.